The T cell receptor (beta chain) under discussion was sequenced for a study of blood T cell repertoires in COVID-19. Across the whole study: T cells, B-cell-depleted T cells, or PBMCs supplied cDNA or gDNA.

Per the study methods: Nucleated cell counts were estimated from reference gene primer amplification. The data were produced by immunoSEQ multiplex PCR, yet TCRdb's version contains in-frame clones alone and is incomplete. V and J calls plus clone size are reproduced from that table; the DNA served to infer D and trimming. The table records about 160,000 clones, about nine tenths of them present only once. Germline trimming cut 2 bases from V and 6 bases from J; bases unmatched to any gene: 9. The CDR3 extends over 15 amino acids. The V gene's germline CDR1 is SGHAT and CDR2 FQNNGV. Sample: peripheral blood. The source of this sequence is an older woman who had recovered from COVID-19. The chain couples TRBV11-2 to TRBJ1-1, with 7 positions matching TRBD1. Written as DNA, the CDR3 is TGTGCCAGCAGCTTAACCTCAGGGGGTCGATCTGAAGCTTTCTTT. This gives the protein CASSLTSGGRSEAFF.